This T cell receptor beta chain emerged from a study of blood T cell repertoires in COVID-19. Study information: Italy, Spain and the United States were the sources of the convalescent and acute COVID-19 samples.

V lost 7 bases and J lost 6, with 12 bases in between. The V gene's germline CDR1 is LNHDA and CDR2 SQIVND (reference sequence). This CDR3 region has 13 residues. Generated by immunoSEQ multiplex PCR, the TCRdb table keeps only in-frame clones and is missing some. The data hold around 100,000 clones, with about 87% observed a single time. Sequencing was carried out using peripheral blood. This receptor was obtained from a woman aged 45-65 years with acute or convalescent COVID-19. The chain carries TRBV19 and TRBJ2-2, with D possibly being TRBD1 (6 bases). CDR3 nucleotide sequence: TGTGCCAGTACTGCGACAGGATCCGGGGAGCTGTTTTTT. This translates into CASTATGSGELFF.